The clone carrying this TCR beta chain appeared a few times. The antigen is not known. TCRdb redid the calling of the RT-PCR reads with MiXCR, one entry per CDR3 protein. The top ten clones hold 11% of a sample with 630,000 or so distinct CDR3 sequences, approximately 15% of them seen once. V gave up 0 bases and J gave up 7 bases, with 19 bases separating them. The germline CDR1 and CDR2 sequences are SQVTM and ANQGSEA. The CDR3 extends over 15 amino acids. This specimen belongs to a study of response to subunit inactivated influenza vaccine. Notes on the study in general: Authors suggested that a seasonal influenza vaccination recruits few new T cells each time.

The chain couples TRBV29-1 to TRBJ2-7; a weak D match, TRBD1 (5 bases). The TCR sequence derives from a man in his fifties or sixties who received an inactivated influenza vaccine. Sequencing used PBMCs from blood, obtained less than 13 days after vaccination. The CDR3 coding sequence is TGCAGCGTTGAAGATCGCCAGGGAACGTTTGGAGAGCAGTACTTC. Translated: CSVEDRQGTFGEQYF.